This T cell receptor (beta chain) was captured in a study of T cells in Graves' hyperthyroidism and ophthalmopathy. At least 3 on the Clinical Activity Score was recorded for ophthalmopathy patients, who also had NOSPECS grade at least 4 and duration under 3 months. Any patient presenting with uncontrolled infection, other autoimmune disease, pregnancy or lactation was left out. For the diagnoses, clinical symptoms, serum thyroxine and TRAb, thyroid ultrasound and orbital computed tomography were used. RNA transcripts served as the template for amplifying TCR beta CDR3 regions. Using the HTBI primer set, a first-round RT-PCR was run on the TCR CDR3. Each CDR3 protein is one row after TCRdb ran MiXCR on the multiplex PCR reads. This table holds some 580,000 distinct CDR3 sequences, about 16% found once. Study-level points and caveats: Peripheral blood also featured most of the thyroid clonotypes expanded above 0.001.

The germline V and J ends were trimmed by 4 bases and 1 base, with 11 bases remaining between them. The germline V gene encodes CDR1 MGHRA and CDR2 YSYEKL. CDR3 length: 15 residues. This clonotype was detected many times. Its antigen remains unknown. Sequencing input: blood. This receptor was obtained from a woman between 35 and 50 years old with Graves' ophthalmopathy. The rearrangement joins TRBV4-1 to TRBJ1-5; D remains unclear. Written as DNA, the CDR3 is TGCGCCAGCAGCCCCATTGACATAAGCAATCAGCCCCAGCATTTT. This gives the protein CASSPIDISNQPQHF.